This entry lists 27 T cell receptor beta chains sequenced from one sample in a study of response to subunit inactivated influenza vaccine. TCRdb used MiXCR to reprocess the RT-PCR reads, holding one entry per CDR3 protein. Seen here are 450,000 to 600,000 distinct CDR3 sequences, approximately 16% observed once, and the top ten hold less than 4%. Sample: CD4+ T cells sorted from PBMCs, taken less than 30 months after vaccination. Receptor source: a man between 50 and 69 years old who received an inactivated influenza vaccine.

This chain connects TRBV20-1 to TRBJ2-7; the match to TRBD1 covers 8 bases. Germline-derived CDR1 and CDR2 are DFQATT and SNEGSKA (reference sequence). After removal of 6 bases from V and 2 bases from J, the junction contained 6 bases not matched to a gene. This CDR3 spans 13 amino acids. CDR3 sequence: CSATLTGAYEQYF. CDR3 DNA sequence: TGCAGTGCAACGCTGACAGGGGCCTACGAGCAGTACTTC.

This clonotype was picked up a small number of times. The chain employs TRBV20-1 and TRBJ1-5; unclear D gene. Germline CDR1 reads DFQATT; CDR2 reads SNEGSKA (reference sequence). The CDR3 sequence is 16 residues long. Trimming stripped 0 bases from V and 0 bases from J, with 12 bases between. The CDR3 is CSARDRADFSNQPQHF. CDR3 nucleotides: TGCAGTGCTAGAGACCGGGCCGATTTTAGCAATCAGCCCCAGCATTTT.

The CDR3 spells CASSFSDSPLHF. In nucleotides, the CDR3 is TGTGCCAGCAGTTTCTCAGATTCACCCCTCCACTTT. The V gene is TRBV27, the J gene TRBJ1-6; D remains ambiguous. V lost 3 bases and J 8 bases, leaving 5 bases between the germline ends. Germline CDR1 is MNHEY and CDR2 is SMNVEV (reference sequence). This CDR3 is built from 12 residues.

The chain joins TRBV12-3 or TRBV12-4 to TRBJ2-1; 8 bases are shared with TRBD2. Trimming at V came to 0 bases and at J to 7 bases, leaving 14 bases not matched to a gene. The CDR3 is 18 amino acids. This CDR3 reads CASSLADLAGIEQNEQFF. The CDR3, as DNA: TGTGCCAGCAGTTTAGCAGATTTAGCGGGAATAGAGCAGAATGAGCAGTTCTTC.

This chain uses TRBV12-3 or TRBV12-4 with TRBJ1-1; D remains unclear. The CDR3 covers 11 residues. V lost 7 bases and J 6 bases, leaving 9 bases between the germline ends. The CDR3 region is CASKSESEAFF. The CDR3 DNA reads as TGTGCCAGCAAATCCGAGTCTGAAGCTTTCTTT.

There are a few counts of this clonotype. The rearrangement links TRBV12-3 or TRBV12-4 to TRBJ1-1; TRBD1 aligns across 8 bases. The CDR3 extends over 14 amino acids. V gave up 6 bases and J gave up 3 bases; unmatched junction bases: 6. CDR3 loop: CASSTQGAYTEAFF. The CDR3 coding sequence is TGTGCCAGCAGCACTCAGGGGGCGTACACTGAAGCTTTCTTT.

The chain has TRBV30 and TRBJ1-1, with D hard to call. The germline gives CDR1 GTSNPN, CDR2 SVGIG (reference sequence). Trimming cost V 1 base and J 5 bases, with 11 bases left between them. This CDR3 has 13 residues. The CDR3 spells CAWSETPLTEAFF. The CDR3 DNA reads TGTGCCTGGAGTGAAACTCCCCTGACTGAAGCTTTCTTT.

This clonotype was observed a handful of times. This chain joins TRBV20-1 and TRBJ2-7; TRBD1 is a possible D gene (6 bases). The germline CDR1 and CDR2 sequences are DFQATT and SNEGSKA (reference sequence). The V end lost 7 bases, the J end lost 4 bases, and 11 bases lay between the germline ends. This CDR3 has 11 residues. The CDR3 DNA reads TGCAGTGGGGGGCGGGTTTACGAGCAGTACTTC. Amino acid sequence: CSGGRVYEQYF.

This clonotype was detected ten times or more. This rearrangement joins TRBV5-1 to TRBJ1-5, with TRBD1 identical over 7 bases. The J segment lost 3 bases and the V segment lost 5 bases, leaving 2 bases of the junction unmatched. The CDR3 consists of 13 residues. The germline CDR1 and CDR2 sequences are SGHRS and YFSETQ. CDR3 bases: TGCGCCAGCAGAACAGGGGACAATCAGCCCCAGCATTTT. It translates to CASRTGDNQPQHF.

V and J are TRBV7-9 and TRBJ1-1; D possibly corresponds to TRBD1 (5 bases). The CDR3 totals 14 residues. V lost 1 base, J lost 10 bases, and 16 bases lay in between. Germline V gene lookup returns CDR1 SEHNR and CDR2 FQNEAQ (reference sequence). The CDR3 sequence is CASSLEGTDRGAFF. Here the CDR3 DNA reads TGTGCCAGCAGCTTAGAAGGGACCGATAGGGGAGCTTTCTTT.

The CDR3 nucleotides read TGCAGTGCCGAGGCTGGGAGCGGGGGGTATTACAATGAGCAGTTCTTC. Translating it yields CSAEAGSGGYYNEQFF. J is TRBJ2-1 and V is TRBV20-1, with TRBD2 matching over 9 bases. Germline V gene sequence: CDR1 DFQATT, CDR2 SNEGSKA (reference sequence). CDR3 length equals 16 residues. V lost 6 bases to trimming and J lost 4 bases; unmatched junction nucleotides: 13.

The genes are TRBV7-2 and TRBJ2-7; no definite D call. The V and J ends lost 1 base and 2 bases respectively, with 9 bases between them. Germline V lookup: CDR1 SGHTA, CDR2 FQGNSA. The CDR3 loop spans 14 amino acids. CDR3 DNA sequence: TGTGCCAGCAGCTTAGTAAGGCAAACCTACGAGCAGTACTTC. Its protein product is CASSLVRQTYEQYF.

The chain employs TRBV3-1 and TRBJ1-3; no reliable D call. In germline, CDR1 is LGHDT, CDR2 YNNKEL (reference sequence). The CDR3 is 12 residues long. The germline V and J ends were trimmed by 1 base and 14 bases, with 12 bases remaining between them. The CDR3 here is CASSQVASNLYF. The CDR3 nucleotides read TGTGCCAGCAGCCAAGTTGCTTCTAATCTATATTTT.

This clonotype was found a few times. The chain couples TRBV20-1 to TRBJ2-1, with 10 bases fitting TRBD2. Germline trimming cut 6 bases from V and 12 bases from J; bases unmatched to any gene: 8. CDR3 length: 12 amino acids. Per germline, CDR1 DFQATT and CDR2 SNEGSKA (reference sequence). The CDR3 protein is CSASLAGVGQFF. The DNA for the CDR3 is TGCAGTGCATCTCTAGCGGGAGTGGGGCAGTTCTTC.

This clonotype has more than one count but fewer than ten. This sequence joins TRBV14 and TRBJ2-5, with 8 positions matching TRBD2. Germline values: CDR1 SGHDN, CDR2 FVKESK. The junction had 7 bases not matched to a gene; V was cut back by 4 bases and J by 6 bases. This CDR3 spans 14 amino acids. CDR3 residues: CASSRDSGTKTQYF. DNA of the CDR3: TGTGCCAGCAGCCGGGATAGCGGGACCAAGACCCAGTACTTC.

The table lists this clonotype with a few counts. The rearrangement links TRBV12-3 or TRBV12-4 to TRBJ1-3, with TRBD1 matching over 7 bases. Trimming took 7 bases from V and 8 from J; bases not matched to a gene: 11. The CDR3 length is 14 residues. This CDR3 is CASNPDRAVYTIYF. CDR3 sequence (DNA): TGTGCCAGCAACCCTGACAGGGCGGTATACACCATATATTTT.

The chain links TRBV5-5 to TRBJ2-5; D unresolved. CDR3 length: 15 amino acids. Trimming removed 0 bases at V and 5 bases at J, with 14 bases between. Looked up from germline, CDR1 is SGHKS and CDR2 is YYEKEE (reference sequence). CDR3 loop: CASSLGSLQRETQYF. The CDR3 nucleotides are TGTGCCAGCAGCTTGGGATCCCTACAGAGGGAGACCCAGTACTTC.

V gene TRBV5-6 combines with J gene TRBJ2-7; D is possibly TRBD2 (6 bases). Germline V gene sequence: CDR1 SGHDT, CDR2 YYEEEE. Trimming stripped 4 bases from V and 1 base from J, with 15 bases between. The CDR3 contains 15 residues. DNA of the CDR3: TGTGCCAGCAGCCCGAAGGGACTTACTTCCTACGAGCAGTACTTC. Translating it yields CASSPKGLTSYEQYF.

This clonotype has only a few counts. Here the CDR3 reads CASSPQSAGEQYF. CDR3 nucleotides: TGTGCCAGCAGCCCCCAATCGGCGGGTGAGCAGTACTTC. V and J are TRBV7-2 and TRBJ2-7, with TRBD2 as a possible D gene (5 bases). Germline V gene sequence: CDR1 SGHTA, CDR2 FQGNSA. Trimming took off 5 bases at V and 7 bases at J, with 15 bases between the two ends. This CDR3 contains 13 residues.

The chain recombines TRBV12-3 or TRBV12-4 with TRBJ1-5; the D gene is possibly TRBD1 (6 bases). This CDR3 region has 13 residues. V was cut by 4 bases and J by 6 bases, with 10 bases left in between. In DNA form, the CDR3 reads TGTGCCAGCAGTTCCGACAGGTTTCAGCCCCAGCATTTT. It codes for CASSSDRFQPQHF.

This clonotype appeared a few times. The J gene is TRBJ2-5, the V gene TRBV24-1; 8 bases match TRBD2. The trim removed 0 bases at V and 2 bases at J, leaving 10 bases unmatched. The CDR3 is 18 residues long. Germline V gene data show CDR1 as KGHDR and CDR2 as SFDVKD. CDR3 loop: CATSDLRSPSGPQETQYF. The CDR3 DNA sequence: TGTGCCACCAGTGATTTGCGGTCTCCTAGCGGGCCGCAAGAGACCCAGTACTTC.

The CDR3 DNA sequence: TGTGCCAGCAGCCCCCTGAGTAGCGGGGGCGCAGATACGCAGTATTTT. It is translated as CASSPLSSGGADTQYF. The chain carries TRBV4-2 and TRBJ2-3; 9 nucleotides align to TRBD2. In germline, CDR1 is LGHNA, CDR2 YNFKEQ. V shed 4 bases and J 4 bases; nucleotides not matched to a gene: 9. CDR3 size: 16 residues.

The sample holds many counts of this clonotype. This chain links TRBV7-2 with TRBJ2-2; 8 bases line up with TRBD1. After removal of 4 bases from V and 0 bases from J, the junction contained 4 bases not matched to a gene. The length of the CDR3 is 16 residues. The germline CDR1 and CDR2 sequences are SGHTA and FQGNSA. The CDR3 reads CASSSPTGANTGELFF. DNA for the CDR3: TGTGCCAGCAGCTCTCCGACAGGGGCGAACACCGGGGAGCTGTTTTTT.

This clonotype was seen at least ten times. The chain combines TRBV4-2 with TRBJ1-1; D call uncertain. Trimming removed 3 bases at V and 5 bases at J, with 10 bases between. Germline values: CDR1 LGHNA, CDR2 YNFKEQ. CDR3 length equals 13 residues. CDR3 amino acids: CASSQHRETEAFF. The DNA of the CDR3 is TGTGCCAGCAGCCAGCACAGAGAGACTGAAGCTTTCTTT.

This clonotype occurred a few times. This chain joins TRBV12-3 or TRBV12-4 and TRBJ2-4; 7 nucleotides align to TRBD1. The J segment lost 2 bases and the V segment lost 6 bases, leaving 7 bases of the junction unmatched. This CDR3 spans 15 amino acids. CDR3 residues: CASSPGGSTKNIQYF. The CDR3 DNA reads as TGTGCCAGCAGCCCAGGGGGATCGACCAAAAACATTCAGTACTTC.

The V call is TRBV20-1, the J call TRBJ2-5, with 12 bases matching TRBD2. The V gene's germline CDR1 is DFQATT and CDR2 SNEGSKA (reference sequence). The trim removed 1 base at V and 6 bases at J, leaving 3 bases unmatched. The CDR3 is 14 residues long. The CDR3 loop is CSARGLAGDQTQYF. The DNA for the CDR3 is TGCAGTGCTAGAGGACTAGCGGGGGATCAGACCCAGTACTTC.

V is TRBV6-2 or TRBV6-3 and J is TRBJ2-3; D uncertain. The CDR3 contains 17 residues. In germline, CDR1 is MNHEY, CDR2 SVGEGT. Trimming removed 5 bases from V and 0 bases from J, with 18 bases in between. The CDR3 DNA reads TGTGCCAGCAGTCGGCAAAGACTTACCTTTAGCACAGATACGCAGTATTTT. Its protein is CASSRQRLTFSTDTQYF.